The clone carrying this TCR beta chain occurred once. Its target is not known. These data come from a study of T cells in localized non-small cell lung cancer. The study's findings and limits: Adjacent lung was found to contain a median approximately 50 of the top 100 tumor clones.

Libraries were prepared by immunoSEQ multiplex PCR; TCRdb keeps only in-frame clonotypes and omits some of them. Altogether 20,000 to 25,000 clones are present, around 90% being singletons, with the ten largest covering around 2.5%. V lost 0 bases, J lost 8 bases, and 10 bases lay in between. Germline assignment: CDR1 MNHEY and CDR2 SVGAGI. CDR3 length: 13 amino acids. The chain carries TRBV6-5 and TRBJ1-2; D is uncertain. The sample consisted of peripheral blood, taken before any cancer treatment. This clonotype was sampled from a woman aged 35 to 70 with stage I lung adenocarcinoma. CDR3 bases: TGTGCCAGCAGTTACTCGGGGTGGTCGGGCTACACCTTC. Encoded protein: CASSYSGWSGYTF.